This TCR beta chain was observed in a study of identical twins. With respect to this clonotype: The antigen is undetermined.

Overall study results and limits: Within monozygotic twins, out-of-frame TCR alpha sharing was underestimated by the models. Twins shared out-of-frame alpha sequences with excess low generation probability. Researchers reported weaker excess twin sharing in beta out-of-frame sequences.

Template switching supplied a universal primer site; unique molecular identifiers were carried on the cDNA. Each CDR3 protein is one row after TCRdb ran MiXCR on the 5' RACE reads. The sample holds 310,000 or so distinct CDR3 sequences, more than 8% seen once. The CDR3 spans 14 residues. The germline V gene has CDR1 MNHEY and CDR2 SMNVEV (reference sequence). Trimming left V 6 bases short and J 4 bases short, with 14 bases between. These data were also filed under a second study, of yellow fever vaccine responses in identical twins.

Material for sequencing was CD8+ T cells sorted from blood. This clonotype originated in a woman younger than 35 in good health. This chain uses TRBV27 with TRBJ2-3, with D tentatively TRBD2 (5 bases). In DNA form, the CDR3 reads TGTGCCAGCAGCCAAACTAGGTCCCCAGATACGCAGTATTTT. Translation: CASSQTRSPDTQYF.